This paragraph covers one T cell receptor (beta chain) sequence. This sample is drawn from a study of blood T cells in healthy people across ages. Combining a sample-barcoded 5' primer with a J-beta primer mix, a second PCR ran for roughly 7 to 12 cycles. TCRdb analysed the 5' RACE reads with MiXCR anew, one entry per CDR3 protein. Here the sample spans over 1,200,000 distinct CDR3 sequences, almost 60% being singletons. Per germline, CDR1 LNHNV and CDR2 YYDKDF (reference sequence). The CDR3 contains 15 residues. The TCR was taken from a man aged 18 to 29 in good health. The sequencing input was blood. This sequence joins TRBV15 and TRBJ2-5; possibly TRBD1 for D (5 bases). Judging by the DNA end, TRBJ2-7 fits better; the J call may be wrong. The CDR3 nucleotides are TGTGCCACCAGCAGAGAGGGGCAGGGTAGTGACGAGCAGTACTTC. Translating it yields CATSREGQGSDEQYF.